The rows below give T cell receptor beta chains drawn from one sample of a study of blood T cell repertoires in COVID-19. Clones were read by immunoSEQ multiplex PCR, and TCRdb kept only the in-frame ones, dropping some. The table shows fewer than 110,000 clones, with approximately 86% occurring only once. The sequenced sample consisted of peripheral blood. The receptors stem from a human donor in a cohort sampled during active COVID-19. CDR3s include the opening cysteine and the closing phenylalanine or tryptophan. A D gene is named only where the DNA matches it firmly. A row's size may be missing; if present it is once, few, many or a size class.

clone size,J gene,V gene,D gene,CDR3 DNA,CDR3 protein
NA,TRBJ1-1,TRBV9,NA,TGTGCCAGCAGCGCGGGACATCTGAACACTGAAGCTTTCTTT,CASSAGHLNTEAFF
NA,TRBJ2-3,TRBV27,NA,TGTGCCAGCGGAAGGAGAGGAGATACGCAGTATTTT,CASGRRGDTQYF
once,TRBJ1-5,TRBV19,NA,TGTGCCAGTAGTATAGATGGGGACAACAATCAGCCCCAGCATTTT,CASSIDGDNNQPQHF
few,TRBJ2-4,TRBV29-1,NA,TGCAGCGTTGGGCTCTTGGGAGGTCGGGCCAAAAACATTCAGTACTTC,CSVGLLGGRAKNIQYF
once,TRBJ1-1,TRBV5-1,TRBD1,TGCGCCAGCAGCGCGGGACAGGGAGATGAAGCTTTCTTT,CASSAGQGDEAFF
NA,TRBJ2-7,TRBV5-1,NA,TGCGCCAGCATCAGGGGTTCCTACGAGCAGTACTTC,CASIRGSYEQYF
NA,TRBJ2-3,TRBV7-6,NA,TGTGCCAGCAGCCGAGGGCGCGCAGATACGCAGTATTTT,CASSRGRADTQYF
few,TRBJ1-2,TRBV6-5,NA,TGTGCCAGCAGCCGGGACTATACAGGGAACTATGGCTACACCTTC,CASSRDYTGNYGYTF
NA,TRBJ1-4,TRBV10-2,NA,TGCGCCAGCAGGAGACACGAAAATGAAAAACTGTTTTTT,CASRRHENEKLFF
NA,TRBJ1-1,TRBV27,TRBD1,TGTGCCAGCAGTAGGGGGACAGTCTCTGAAGCTTTCTTT,CASSRGTVSEAFF
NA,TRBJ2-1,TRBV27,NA,TGTGCCAGCAGTTCCCCCTACGGCGGGGGCCCCCTCGGTTGTGAGTTCTTC,CASSSPYGGGPLGCEFF
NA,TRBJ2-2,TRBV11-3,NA,TGTGCCAGCAGCTTAAGGGAGAGAACCGGGGAGCTGTTTTTT,CASSLRERTGELFF
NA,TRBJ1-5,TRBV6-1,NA,TGTGCCAGCAGTGAATCTAACTATCAGCCCCAGCATTTT,CASSESNYQPQHF
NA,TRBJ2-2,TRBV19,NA,TGTGCCAGTAGAAGCAAGAACACCGGGGAGCTGTTTTTT,CASRSKNTGELFF
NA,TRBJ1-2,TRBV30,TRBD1,TGTGCCTGGAGTCGACAGGGGGCCGGGGACTATGGCTACACCTTC,CAWSRQGAGDYGYTF
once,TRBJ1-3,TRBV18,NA,TGTGCCAGCTCTGTGACGGCCAGGGGCTTTTCTGGAAACACCATATATTTT,CASSVTARGFSGNTIYF
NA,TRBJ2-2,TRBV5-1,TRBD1,TGCGCCAGCAGTAATCCGGGACAGGGGGGATACGGGGAGCTGTTTTTT,CASSNPGQGGYGELFF
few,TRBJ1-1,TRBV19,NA,TGTGCCAGTAGTCCCTCTATCTCTACCGAAGCTTTCTTT,CASSPSISTEAFF
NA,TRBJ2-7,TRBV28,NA,TGTGCCAGCAATGCCTCGTTGAGGGACGAGCAGTACTTC,CASNASLRDEQYF
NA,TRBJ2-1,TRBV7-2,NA,TGTGCCAGCAGCCCAGGTCGGATGGGTGAGCAGTTCTTC,CASSPGRMGEQFF
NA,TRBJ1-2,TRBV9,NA,TGTGCCAGCAGCGTAGGAACGAGGGACTACACCTTC,CASSVGTRDYTF
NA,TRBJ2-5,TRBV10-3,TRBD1,TGTGCCATCAGTGAGTTAGGACAGGGGTTGTTGGAGACCCAGTACTTC,CAISELGQGLLETQYF
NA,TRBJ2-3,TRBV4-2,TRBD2,TGTGCCAGCAGCCAAATAGCGGGAGGAACAGATACGCAGTATTTT,CASSQIAGGTDTQYF
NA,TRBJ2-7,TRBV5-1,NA,TGCGCCAGCAGCTTGGGGCTCAGGTACGAGCAGTACTTC,CASSLGLRYEQYF
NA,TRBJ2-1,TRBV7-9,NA,TGTGCCAGCAGCCACAGACTAGTCGGGAGCGTCATTGAGCAGTTCTTC,CASSHRLVGSVIEQFF
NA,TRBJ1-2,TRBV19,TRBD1,TGTGCCAGTAGTACAACGACAGGGGGTTACTATGGCTACACCTTC,CASSTTTGGYYGYTF
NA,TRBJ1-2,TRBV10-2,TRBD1,TGCGCCAGCAGTTTTCGTGAACGGGACAGGGTCGGTGGCTACACCTTC,CASSFRERDRVGGYTF
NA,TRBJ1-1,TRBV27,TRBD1,TGTGCCAGCAGTTATAACCCACAGGGGTTTGAAGCTTTCTTT,CASSYNPQGFEAFF
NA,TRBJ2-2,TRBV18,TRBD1,TGTGCCAGCTCACAGGACAGGGGTCCCTCAGGGGAGCTGTTTTTT,CASSQDRGPSGELFF
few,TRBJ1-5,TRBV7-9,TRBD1,TGTGCCAGCAGCCCTCAGGGGGCCTGGGAGCCCCAGCATTTT,CASSPQGAWEPQHF
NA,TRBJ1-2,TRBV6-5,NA,TGTGCCAGCAGCCCAAGGGACTGGCCCCATGGCTACACCTTC,CASSPRDWPHGYTF
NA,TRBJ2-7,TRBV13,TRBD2,TGTGCCAGCAGCTCTGGACTAGAAACCTACGAGCAGTACTTC,CASSSGLETYEQYF
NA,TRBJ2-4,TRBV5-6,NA,TGTGCCAGCAGCTTACCCGGGACAGCGGGAAACATTCAGTACTTC,CASSLPGTAGNIQYF
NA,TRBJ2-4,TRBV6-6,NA,TGTGCCAGCAGCCCGGCGGGACCCTCTCCCGGCATTCAGTACTTC,CASSPAGPSPGIQYF
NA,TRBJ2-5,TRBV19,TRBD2,TGTGCCAGTAGTATAGGGCTAGCGGGGGGGCCGAGACGAGAGACCCAGTACTTC,CASSIGLAGGPRRETQYF
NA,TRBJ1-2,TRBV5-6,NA,TGTGCCAGCAGCTTGGCCGGAGGAGGCTATGGCTACACCTTC,CASSLAGGGYGYTF
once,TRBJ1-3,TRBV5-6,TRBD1,TGTGCCAGCAGCGACGACAGGGGCCTTGGAAACACCATATATTTT,CASSDDRGLGNTIYF
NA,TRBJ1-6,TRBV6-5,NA,TGTGCCAGCGGCCGCGGGAGCTCCTATAATTCACCCCTCCACTTT,CASGRGSSYNSPLHF
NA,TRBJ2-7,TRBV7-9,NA,TGTGCCAGCAGTCGCGATAGGGGTTACGAGCAGTACTTC,CASSRDRGYEQYF
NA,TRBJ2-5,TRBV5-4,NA,TGTGCCAGCAGCTCCCAACAGGGAGTAGAGACCCAGTACTTC,CASSSQQGVETQYF
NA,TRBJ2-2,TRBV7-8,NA,TGTGCCAGCAGCGATCAACAGGGTAACACCGGGGAGCTGTTTTTT,CASSDQQGNTGELFF
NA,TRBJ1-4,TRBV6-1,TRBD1,TGTGCCAGCAGTGAGAAGCGGGCAGGGGGCAGGGAAAAACTGTTTTTT,CASSEKRAGGREKLFF
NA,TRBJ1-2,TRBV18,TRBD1,TGTGCCAGCTCACCACTGCCTCCGGGACAGGGGGCCTCTAACTATGGCTACACCTTC,CASSPLPPGQGASNYGYTF
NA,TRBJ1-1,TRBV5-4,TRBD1,TGTGCCAGCAGCTTGGACAGGGGGCGGGACACTGAAGCTTTCTTT,CASSLDRGRDTEAFF
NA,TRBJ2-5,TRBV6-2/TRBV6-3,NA,TGTGCCAGCAGTCCACCGGGACTTTTTAAAGAGACCCAGTACTTC,CASSPPGLFKETQYF
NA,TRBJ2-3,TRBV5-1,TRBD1,TGCGCCAGCAGCTCCGGACAGGGTGGGAGTGCAGATACGCAGTATTTT,CASSSGQGGSADTQYF
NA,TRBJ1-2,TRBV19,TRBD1,TGTGCCAGTACCTCCGGGACAGTGGTCTATGGCTACACCTTC,CASTSGTVVYGYTF
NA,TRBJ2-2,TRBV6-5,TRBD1,TGTGCCAGCCGGGACAGAATAAACACCGGGGAGCTGTTTTTT,CASRDRINTGELFF
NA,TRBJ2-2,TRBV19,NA,TGTGCCAGTAGTATTCGAAAGGGGACGAACACCGGGGAGCTGTTTTTT,CASSIRKGTNTGELFF
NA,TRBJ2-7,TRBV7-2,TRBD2,TGTGCCAGCAGCTTAGTCCCCCCCTCTAGCGGATCTTACGAGCAGTACTTC,CASSLVPPSSGSYEQYF
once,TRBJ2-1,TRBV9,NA,TGTGCCAGCAGGCGTTTTTACCGAGGGGGTGAGCAGTTCTTC,CASRRFYRGGEQFF
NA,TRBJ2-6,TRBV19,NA,TGTGCCAGTAGTATAGCTAGGTCTGGGGCCAACGTCCTGACTTTC,CASSIARSGANVLTF
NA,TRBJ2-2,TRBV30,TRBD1,TGTGCCTGGACGGGACAGCGGAACACCGGGGAGCTGTTTTTT,CAWTGQRNTGELFF
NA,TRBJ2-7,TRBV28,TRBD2,TGTGCCAGCAGCTTGGCCTCTAGCGGGAGGTACGAGCAGTACTTC,CASSLASSGRYEQYF